The source of this T cell receptor (beta chain) is a study of cytomegalovirus exposure and HLA in healthy donors. For this clone: Its target is not known.

The CDR3 spans 19 residues. Germline CDR1 is GTSNPN and CDR2 is SVGIG (reference sequence). Trimming took 0 bases from V and 1 from J; bases not matched to a gene: 8. General study results and limits: In an earlier analysis, most TCR beta V segments were productive about 90% or about 30% of the time. Evidence from a later analysis indicated that most CMV-associated TCR beta chains looked HLA-restricted. TCR beta chains numbering 150 to 200 were designated cytomegalovirus-associated. Upon later analysis, TCR association rates were observed to vary by HLA locus, being highest for DRB1 and lowest for HLA-C.

Amplification used 60 Vbeta primers and 13 Jbeta primers. Data came from immunoSEQ multiplex PCR; TCRdb stores just in-frame clones and leaves some out. The specimen's table records 190,000 or so clones. The material sequenced was PBMCs. The source of this sequence is a boy aged 5-17 years in good health and CMV-seronegative. The chain links TRBV30 to TRBJ2-4; 14 nucleotides agree with TRBD2. CDR3 amino acids: CAWSVKGRTSGGAKNIQYF. The DNA for the CDR3 is TGTGCCTGGAGTGTAAAGGGGCGGACTAGCGGGGGGGCCAAAAACATTCAGTACTTC.